The TCR beta chain described here comes from a study of CD8+CD57+ T cells in acquired aplastic anemia. Profiling that covered TCR beta VDJ and CDR3 relied on genomic DNA as its template. From the reads, TCRdb called clonotypes with MiXCR, one entry per CDR3 protein. The sample consists of about 43,000 distinct CDR3 sequences, 63% of them appearing once. The V gene's germline CDR1 is LNHDA and CDR2 SQIVND (reference sequence). This CDR3 is built from 15 residues. The J segment lost 4 bases and the V segment lost 5 bases, leaving 6 bases of the junction unmatched. This clonotype was observed a single time. Patients included in sequencing had previously demonstrated CD8+CD57+ cell expansion by flow cytometry.

The chain joins TRBV19 to TRBJ1-2; TRBD1 agrees at 11 bases. Sequenced sample: sorted CD4+, CD8+, or CD8+CD57+ T cells (not recorded which) from PBMCs. The origin of this receptor is a human donor with aplastic anemia. DNA of the CDR3: TGTGCCAGTAGTGCCGGGACAGGGGGTTCCTATGGCTACACCTTC. Translating it yields CASSAGTGGSYGYTF.